One T cell receptor beta chain is described in this entry. Its matching antigen is unknown. These data belong to a study of brain T cells in children with intractable seizures. Study-wide results and caveats: Patients' HCMV serostatus was unknown; virus specificity rests on CDR3 similarity alone.

This CDR3 is 14 amino acids long. Germline V gene sequence: CDR1 SNHLY, CDR2 FYNNEI. Trimming shortened V by 9 bases and J by 4 bases, and 18 bases separated the two germline ends. Profiled with immunoSEQ multiplex PCR; TCRdb holds only in-frame clones, not every one. In the table there are around 340,000 clones, 93% of which are singletons. Time point indicated: blood from clinic visit 5 months post-surgery; TSC patient then seizure free. The sequenced cases were selected for having the highest brain T cell transcript signatures. The source of this sequence is a boy under three years old with tuberous sclerosis and intractable seizures. The sample was peripheral blood, taken approximately 5 months after surgery. This rearrangement joins TRBV2 to TRBJ1-2, with TRBD1 as a possible D gene (6 bases). The CDR3 sequence is CARRGQSLFYGYTF. CDR3 DNA sequence: TGTGCCAGACGTGGACAGAGCCTCTTCTATGGCTACACCTTC.